These 18 T cell receptor beta chains were all obtained from the same sample, sequenced in a study. A single record per CDR3 protein comes from TCRdb applying MiXCR to the 5' RACE reads. The table includes 9,500 to 14,000 distinct CDR3 sequences, under 35% detected once. Treg sorting used a CD4+CD25+CD127-/low gate. The source material was Tregs sorted from a lymph node. These receptors were taken from a female donor with breast cancer.

Judged by abundance, this clonotype is medium-sized. The V call is TRBV7-9, the J call TRBJ1-1; 9 bases map to TRBD1. With V trimmed by 5 bases and J by 4 bases, 5 bases remained unmatched. Looked up from germline, CDR1 is SEHNR and CDR2 is FQNEAQ (reference sequence). The CDR3 runs 14 residues. CDR3 sequence: CASSMTGGGTEAFF. CDR3 DNA: TGTGCCAGCAGCATGACAGGGGGAGGCACTGAAGCTTTCTTT.

This clonotype is categorized as medium-sized (0.01 to 0.1%). This sequence joins TRBV12-3 or TRBV12-4 and TRBJ1-1; unclear D gene. The CDR3 covers 10 residues. V lost 6 bases, J lost 7 bases, and 6 bases lay in between. This chain's CDR3 is CASSSVEAFF. CDR3 nucleotides: TGTGCCAGCAGCTCTGTTGAAGCTTTCTTT.

This clonotype showed up just a few times. The chain couples TRBV11-1 to TRBJ1-1; 8 bases agree with TRBD1. CDR3 length: 14 amino acids. Per germline, CDR1 SGHAT and CDR2 FQDESV (reference sequence). Trimming took 5 bases from V and 4 from J; bases not matched to a gene: 6. The CDR3 sequence is CASSPDRGGTEAFF. CDR3 sequence (DNA): TGTGCCAGCAGCCCTGACAGGGGCGGCACTGAAGCTTTCTTT. The full variable domain, its missing parts supplied by reference TRBV11-1 and TRBJ1-1, is EAEVAQSPRYKITEKSQAVAFWCDPISGHATLYWYRQILGQGPELLVQFQDESVVDDSQLPKDRFSAERLKGVDSTLKIQPAELGDSAMYLCASSPDRGGTEAFFGQGTRLTVV.

Concerning this clonotype: One base away lies a much larger clone, so this may be a sequencing read error. This rearrangement joins TRBV20-1 to TRBJ1-5; D not certain. CDR1 DFQATT and CDR2 SNEGSKA come from the germline V gene (reference sequence). The V gene lost 6 bases and the J gene lost 4 bases, with 10 bases spanning the gap. The CDR3 runs to 12 residues. CDR3 nucleotides: TGCAGTGCCACGGCAGGAAATCAGCCCCAGCATTTT. It yields the protein CSATAGNQPQHF.

Remarks on this clonotype: One end of the junction is discordant with germline, which a read error may explain. The chain couples TRBV12-3 or TRBV12-4 to TRBJ2-1; unclear D gene. This CDR3 comprises 15 residues. The DNA for the CDR3 is TGTGCCAGCAGGAGTCCTGGGCTAGGTCTCAATGAGGAGTTCTTC. This sequence encodes CASRSPGLGLNEEFF.

This clonotype was seen repeatedly, ten times or more. The rearrangement links TRBV5-1 to TRBJ1-3; D ambiguous. This CDR3 is 11 amino acids long. The ends were cut back, 2 bases at V and 4 bases at J, with 1 base in the middle. CDR1 SGHRS and CDR2 YFSETQ come from the germline V gene. The CDR3 DNA follows: TGCGCCAGCAGCTTCGGAAACACCATATATTTT. Its protein product is CASSFGNTIYF.

This clonotype has at least ten counts. The V and J genes are TRBV7-2 and TRBJ1-5; 9 bases map to TRBD1. V was clipped by 5 bases and J by 3 bases; unmatched bases: 5. Germline CDR1 and CDR2: SGHTA and FQGNSA. The CDR3 extends over 15 amino acids. This chain's CDR3 is CASSPRTGDNQPQHF. Here the CDR3 DNA reads TGTGCCAGCAGCCCCCGGACAGGGGACAATCAGCCCCAGCATTTT.

This clonotype was detected many times. This chain links TRBV20-1 with TRBJ2-1; D may be TRBD2 (6 bases). Trimming took off 4 bases at V and 0 bases at J, with 13 bases between the two ends. Germline CDR1 DFQATT, CDR2 SNEGSKA (reference sequence). The CDR3 runs 15 residues. Here the CDR3 reads CSAISGRSSYNEQFF. Here the CDR3 DNA reads TGCAGTGCTATTAGCGGAAGGAGCTCCTACAATGAGCAGTTCTTC.

This clonotype has just a few counts. A much larger clone lies one base from this, so it may be a read error. The gene calls are TRBV9 and TRBJ1-1; D gene uncertain. Germline assignment: CDR1 SGDLS and CDR2 YYNGEE. The CDR3 has 15 amino acids. The germline V and J ends were trimmed by 0 bases and 1 base, with 10 bases remaining between them. CDR3 in amino acids: CASSVDGSRNTEAFF. Written as DNA, the CDR3 is TGTGCCAGCAGCGTAGACGGCAGCAGGAACACTGAAGCTTTCTTT.

About this clonotype: Being one base from a much bigger clone, this may be a read error. The chain joins TRBV30 to TRBJ1-1; 9 nucleotides align to TRBD1. The germline CDR1 and CDR2 sequences are GTSNPN and SVGIG (reference sequence). Trimming took 2 bases from V and 4 from J; bases not matched to a gene: 5. CDR3 length: 14 residues. The CDR3 reads CAWSRGTGSTEAFF. DNA for the CDR3: TGTGCCTGGAGTAGGGGGACAGGGAGCACTGAAGCTTTCTTT.

This clonotype has just a few counts. This chain connects TRBV7-9 to TRBJ2-1; D is possibly TRBD1 (5 bases). CDR1 and CDR2 from the germline V gene are SEHNR and FQNEAQ (reference sequence). Trimming left V 6 bases short and J 5 bases short, with 14 bases between. The CDR3 has 14 amino acids. DNA of the CDR3: TGTGCCAGCAGGATTAGGGGCACGAACAATGAGCAGTTCTTC. It specifies CASRIRGTNNEQFF.

This clonotype was observed a few times. Given a much more abundant clone one base away, this may be a read error. This rearrangement joins TRBV20-1 to TRBJ2-1; D possibly corresponds to TRBD2 (5 bases). Trimming took 0 bases from V and 4 from J, leaving 16 bases between them. The CDR3 consists of 16 residues. Germline loops: CDR1 DFQATT, CDR2 SNEGSKA (reference sequence). The CDR3 is CSARDQRLTGYNEQFF. CDR3 bases: TGCAGTGCTAGAGATCAGAGACTAACGGGATACAATGAGCAGTTCTTC.

This clonotype appeared many times. This chain connects TRBV12-3 or TRBV12-4 to TRBJ1-6; D gene uncertain. V gave up 3 bases and J gave up 10 bases, with 10 bases separating them. The CDR3 has 13 residues. The CDR3 nucleotides are TGTGCCAGCAGTTTTGCGTCAGGATCACCCCTCCACTTT. It specifies CASSFASGSPLHF.

The chain couples TRBV6-1 to TRBJ1-1, with D tentatively TRBD1 (5 bases). The ends were cut back, 10 bases at V and 4 bases at J, with 22 bases in the middle. CDR1 is MNHNS and CDR2 is SASEGT in the germline V gene. The CDR3 loop spans 15 amino acids. The CDR3 loop reads CATATSGYGSTEAFF. CDR3 nucleotide sequence: TGTGCCACTGCGACCTCAGGGTACGGGAGCACTGAAGCTTTCTTT.

This clonotype was detected many times. V usage is TRBV7-2 and J usage is TRBJ2-7; 7 bases are a match to TRBD2. The CDR3 loop spans 16 amino acids. V shed 5 bases and J 0 bases; nucleotides not matched to a gene: 10. The germline V gene encodes CDR1 SGHTA and CDR2 FQGNSA. CDR3 sequence: CASSPAGLAVSYEQYF. As DNA, the CDR3 is TGTGCCAGCAGCCCCGCCGGCCTAGCGGTCTCCTACGAGCAGTACTTC.

This clonotype was seen ten or more times. This chain joins TRBV28 and TRBJ2-7; D ambiguous. The V end was cut by 6 bases, the J end by 9 bases, with 12 bases between. The CDR3 extends over 11 amino acids. Germline-derived CDR1 and CDR2 are MDHEN and SYDVKM. CDR3 loop: CASSTPPGQYF. CDR3 DNA: TGTGCCAGCAGCACCCCCCCTGGGCAGTACTTC.

In its sample, this clonotype is medium-sized. This sequence joins TRBV24-1 and TRBJ2-7, with a tentative D call TRBD1 (6 bases). The CDR3 covers 16 residues. Germline CDR1 is KGHDR and CDR2 is SFDVKD. Deletions cut 5 bases from V and 3 bases from J, with 19 bases between. The DNA of the CDR3 is TGTGCCACCAGTGCGGCAGGGGCCCTTCCTTTCTACGAGCAGTACTTC. Its protein product is CATSAAGALPFYEQYF.

This clonotype appeared many times. J is TRBJ2-2 and V is TRBV4-1; D not resolved. Looked up from germline, CDR1 is MGHRA and CDR2 is YSYEKL. Deletions cut 4 bases from V and 0 bases from J, with 9 bases between. CDR3 length: 15 amino acids. The CDR3: CASSPGIANTGELFF. In DNA form, the CDR3 reads TGCGCCAGCAGCCCAGGAATCGCGAACACCGGGGAGCTGTTTTTT.